The T cell receptor beta chain described here comes from a study of human T cells and chemical hapten exposure. TCRdb reprocessed the RACE reads with MiXCR, giving one entry per CDR3 protein. The data hold about 57,000 distinct CDR3 sequences, with 9.3% observed a single time. This clonotype was recorded at least ten times. V was trimmed by 5 bases and J by 0 bases, leaving 8 bases between them. The germline CDR1 and CDR2 sequences are SGHRS and YFSETQ. The CDR3 spans 13 residues. Time point: patch test 1, 2 weeks after DPC sensitization. The treatment was: therapeutic diphenylcyclopropenone sensitization with weekly scalp DPC.

The chain couples TRBV5-1 to TRBJ1-2; D remains unclear. The specimen comprised whole blood, sampled in connection with sensitization to the hapten diphenylcyclopropenone (DPC). The receptor was derived from a woman aged 40 to 49 with alopecia areata. Some clones in this sample may be carry-over from other donors' samples. CDR3 in amino acids: CASREYTNYGYTF. The CDR3 nucleotides are TGCGCCAGCAGGGAATACACTAACTATGGCTACACCTTC.